A selection of T cell receptor beta chains follows, all from one sample in a study of human thymus T cells. TCRdb's copy holds only in-frame clones and misses some; the assay was immunoSEQ multiplex PCR. This sample has more than 50,000 clones, with over 85% found just once. Sequencing was done on a sample of blood. The receptors come from a boy in the first two years of life with a congenital heart defect but otherwise immunologically healthy. Both conserved end residues are part of each CDR3. A D gene is named only where the DNA matches it firmly. Clone sizes are given selectively: once, few, many, or a class where the clone is expanded.

j_call | d_call | clone_size | v_call | cdr3_aa | cdr3_nt
TRBJ2-3 | - | - | TRBV5-1 | CASSLGSSTDTQYF | TGCGCCAGCAGCTTGGGTTCTAGCACAGATACGCAGTATTTT
TRBJ1-2 | - | - | TRBV18 | CASSPPVSGYGYTF | TGTGCCAGCTCACCACCGGTATCAGGGTATGGCTACACCTTC
TRBJ1-6 | TRBD1 | - | TRBV7-3 | CASSLRDRGDSPLHF | TGTGCCAGCAGCCTGCGGGACAGGGGGGATTCACCCCTCCACTTT
TRBJ1-1 | - | - | TRBV9 | CASSVGRNTEAFF | TGTGCCAGCAGCGTAGGCAGGAACACTGAAGCTTTCTTT
TRBJ2-4 | TRBD1 | - | TRBV29-1 | CSVEGQGNIQYF | TGCAGCGTTGAGGGACAGGGAAACATTCAGTACTTC
TRBJ2-7 | - | - | TRBV4-1 | CASSQVGAYEQYF | TGCGCCAGCAGCCAAGTAGGGGCCTACGAGCAGTACTTC
TRBJ1-4 | - | - | TRBV19 | CASSIFGGYNEKLFF | TGTGCCAGTAGTATCTTTGGCGGTTATAATGAAAAACTGTTTTTT
TRBJ1-2 | - | few | TRBV9 | CASSVEGVYGYTF | TGTGCCAGCAGCGTAGAGGGGGTCTATGGCTACACCTTC
TRBJ1-4 | - | - | TRBV12-2 | CASRLAAIMEKLFF | TGTGCAAGTCGCTTAGCAGCGATAATGGAAAAATTGTTTTTT
TRBJ2-3 | - | - | TRBV4-2 | CASSQDLAGTDTQYF | TGTGCCAGCAGCCAAGATCTCGCGGGCACAGATACGCAGTATTTT
TRBJ2-1 | TRBD2 | - | TRBV10-1 | CASSESLTSGHEQFF | TGCGCCAGCAGTGAGTCGCTAACTAGCGGCCATGAGCAGTTCTTC
TRBJ1-1 | - | - | TRBV6-1 | CASSGHSSRTEAFF | TGTGCCAGCAGCGGACACTCGAGTAGGACTGAAGCTTTCTTT
TRBJ2-5 | - | - | TRBV28 | CASSLKTYRGQETQYF | TGTGCCAGCAGTTTGAAAACCTACCGAGGCCAAGAGACCCAGTACTTC
TRBJ1-6 | TRBD1 | once | TRBV7-3 | CASSLIGQGVSPLHF | TGTGCCAGCAGCTTAATCGGTCAGGGGGTTTCACCCCTCCACTTT
TRBJ2-3 | TRBD1 | - | TRBV10-3 | CAIGSSLGQGRTDTQYF | TGTGCCATCGGGTCCTCCCTTGGACAGGGGAGGACAGATACGCAGTATTTT
TRBJ1-5 | - | - | TRBV19 | CASSIAGGAGQPQHF | TGTGCCAGTAGTATAGCGGGGGGCGCGGGTCAGCCCCAGCATTTT
TRBJ2-3 | - | - | TRBV5-1 | CASSLDGGFPTDTQYF | TGCGCCAGCAGCTTGGACGGCGGGTTTCCCACAGATACGCAGTATTTT
TRBJ2-7 | - | - | TRBV30 | CAWSVLSQQYF | TGTGCCTGGAGTGTACTAAGCCAGCAGTACTTC
TRBJ2-3 | TRBD2 | - | TRBV4-1 | CASTLAGATDTQYF | TGCGCCAGCACACTAGCGGGAGCGACAGATACGCAGTATTTT
TRBJ2-1 | TRBD2 | - | TRBV19 | CASSIERQAGIWKPEQFF | TGTGCCAGTAGTATAGAGAGGCAAGCGGGAATATGGAAACCTGAGCAGTTCTTC
TRBJ2-5 | TRBD2 | - | TRBV19 | CASSPGLAGKTQYF | TGTGCCAGTAGTCCCGGACTAGCGGGGAAGACCCAGTACTTC
TRBJ2-5 | - | - | TRBV27 | CASSSFGMRETQYF | TGTGCCAGCAGTTCTTTTGGGATGCGAGAGACCCAGTACTTC
TRBJ2-4 | TRBD1 | - | TRBV28 | CASSLTGGNIQYF | TGTGCCAGCAGTTTAACAGGGGGAAACATTCAGTACTTC
TRBJ1-1 | TRBD1 | - | TRBV5-6 | CASSLIATGGTEAFF | TGTGCCAGCAGCTTGATTGCTACAGGGGGAACTGAAGCTTTCTTT
TRBJ1-2 | - | once | TRBV5-6 | CASSLERTPYGYTF | TGTGCCAGCAGCTTGGAGCGGACGCCCTATGGCTACACCTTC
TRBJ2-5 | - | once | TRBV11-3 | CASSLDVRWQETQYF | TGTGCCAGCAGCTTAGATGTCCGATGGCAGGAGACCCAGTACTTC
TRBJ2-5 | - | - | TRBV5-1 | CASSLGGQETQYF | TGCGCCAGCAGCTTGGGGGGGCAAGAGACCCAGTACTTC
TRBJ2-3 | - | - | TRBV18 | CASSPPTGLTSGSSTDTQYF | TGTGCCAGCTCACCTCCGACGGGTCTAACTAGTGGGTCTAGCACAGATACGCAGTATTTT
TRBJ2-7 | - | - | TRBV13 | CASSYTQSSYEQYF | TGTGCCAGCAGTTATACACAAAGCTCCTACGAGCAGTACTTC
TRBJ2-2 | - | - | TRBV7-9 | CASSLGEGLNTGELFF | TGTGCCAGCAGCTTAGGGGAAGGTCTGAACACCGGGGAGCTGTTTTTT
TRBJ2-7 | TRBD1 | - | TRBV5-1 | CASSLGGTGVSQDEQYF | TGCGCCAGCAGCTTGGGGGGGACAGGTGTCAGTCAGGACGAGCAGTACTTC
TRBJ2-3 | - | - | TRBV6-5 | CASSYSGRSTDTQYF | TGTGCCAGCAGTTACTCAGGCCGATCCACAGATACGCAGTATTTT
TRBJ2-1 | TRBD2 | - | TRBV13 | CASSLGTSGRVLGQFF | TGTGCCAGCAGCCTCGGGACTAGCGGGAGGGTCCTGGGGCAGTTCTTC